This TCR beta chain appears in the sequencing data of a study of shared clonotypes between healthy human individuals. Study as a whole: Donor ages ranged 18 to 49 years: two women, a few men. Study outcomes and limitations: Naive CD4 clonotypes were shared across several donors at 4.5% to 6%.

The CDR3 spans 14 residues. V lost 4 bases, J lost 1 base, and 12 bases lay in between. The V gene's germline CDR1 is SGDLS and CDR2 YYNGEE. A word on this clone: What it binds is unknown.

Each cell subset's genomic DNA was divided evenly among several immunoSEQ plates. TCRdb's copy holds only in-frame clones and misses some; the assay was immunoSEQ multiplex PCR. The sample includes roughly 2.2 million clones, about 90% seen only once; the top ten take about 0.36%. The sample taken for sequencing was naive CD4+ T cells from PBMCs. Subset in this sample: CD45RA+ positively selected. J is TRBJ2-7 and V is TRBV9; possibly TRBD1 for D (6 bases). This sequence was found in a man aged 18-30 years in good health. Some clones in this sample may be carry-over from other donors' samples. The CDR3 nucleotides read TGTGCCAGCAGCCCCATCGGACAGTCCTACGAGCAGTACTTC. Its protein product is CASSPIGQSYEQYF.